This passage covers 13 T cell receptor beta chains from one sample sequenced in a study of blood T cell repertoires in COVID-19. Assay used: immunoSEQ multiplex PCR; TCRdb lists only in-frame clones, some missing. The table records 150,000 to 200,000 clones, over 70% of them present only once. The sequencing sample was made of PBMCs or T cells enriched from blood (not recorded which). These receptors were obtained from an older woman who had recovered from COVID-19.

The chain joins TRBV7-9 to TRBJ1-1, with D hard to call. With 5 bases removed from V and 1 base from J, the gap between germline ends came to 8 bases. CDR3 length: 13 amino acids. Germline V gives CDR1 SEHNR, CDR2 FQNEAQ (reference sequence). CDR3 sequence: CASSRRQNTEAFF. The DNA of the CDR3 is TGTGCCAGCAGCCGCCGACAGAACACTGAAGCTTTCTTT.

This rearrangement joins TRBV5-6 to TRBJ2-2, with no clear D. The CDR3 has 13 residues. Looked up from germline, CDR1 is SGHDT and CDR2 is YYEEEE. Trimming removed 4 bases from V and 4 bases from J, with 8 bases in between. CDR3 amino acids: CASSLWSTGELFF. CDR3 DNA: TGTGCCAGCAGCCTATGGAGCACCGGGGAGCTGTTTTTT.

The chain is built from TRBV7-2 and TRBJ2-4; D gene uncertain. CDR3 length: 15 amino acids. Trimming left V 5 bases short and J 0 bases short, with 11 bases between. Germline CDR1 SGHTA, CDR2 FQGNSA. In DNA, the CDR3 is TGTGCCAGCAGCGACCTACAGCTAGCCAAAAACATTCAGTACTTC. The encoded protein is CASSDLQLAKNIQYF.

V is TRBV2 and J is TRBJ1-2, with 10 bases fitting TRBD1. CDR3 length equals 12 residues. V was pared by 8 bases and J by 5 bases, with 2 bases of the junction left unmatched. The germline V gene has CDR1 SNHLY and CDR2 FYNNEI. CDR3 loop: CASLGQGYGYTF. The CDR3 DNA follows: TGTGCCAGCTTGGGACAGGGGTATGGCTACACCTTC.

The chain uses TRBV18 and TRBJ2-6, with D tentatively TRBD1 (5 bases). This CDR3 is 16 amino acids long. V was cut by 3 bases and J by 0 bases, with 9 bases left in between. The germline gives CDR1 KGHSH, CDR2 LQKENI. The CDR3 nucleotides are TGTGCCAGCTCACCTGACAGAAGCTCTGGGGCCAACGTCCTGACTTTC. Translating gives CASSPDRSSGANVLTF.

This rearrangement joins TRBV7-2 to TRBJ1-2, with D perhaps matching TRBD1 (5 bases). The V end was cut by 1 base, the J end by 2 bases, with 11 bases between. The CDR3 is 15 amino acids. From germline, CDR1 is SGHTA and CDR2 FQGNSA. CDR3 sequence (DNA): TGTGCCAGCAGCTTAGGACAGACCTTAAACTATGGCTACACCTTC. This translates into CASSLGQTLNYGYTF.

The J gene is TRBJ2-3, the V gene TRBV19, with TRBD1 identical over 8 bases. Germline V gives CDR1 LNHDA, CDR2 SQIVND (reference sequence). This CDR3 spans 15 amino acids. The V gene end was trimmed by 3 bases and the J gene end by 4 bases; junction bases not matched to a gene: 6. The CDR3 DNA sequence: TGTGCCAGTAGTATTACAGGGGGTACGGCAGATACGCAGTATTTT. Amino acid sequence: CASSITGGTADTQYF.

The V and J genes are TRBV3-1 (or the pseudogene TRBV3-2) and TRBJ2-5; 7 bases match TRBD2. The CDR3 has 15 amino acids. V was clipped by 1 base and J by 5 bases; unmatched bases: 7. Looked up from germline, CDR1 is LGHDT and CDR2 is YNNKEL (reference sequence). The CDR3 region is CASSQAMTSPETQYF. Here the CDR3 DNA reads TGTGCCAGCAGCCAAGCCATGACTAGCCCCGAGACCCAGTACTTC.

The gene calls are TRBV30 and TRBJ2-3; TRBD2 matches 11 bases. Germline V gene lookup returns CDR1 GTSNPN and CDR2 SVGIG (reference sequence). The CDR3 is 15 residues long. V shed 2 bases and J 4 bases; nucleotides not matched to a gene: 5. This CDR3 is CAWSISGGAADTQYF. The CDR3 DNA sequence: TGTGCCTGGAGTATTAGCGGGGGGGCCGCAGATACGCAGTATTTT.

The chain carries TRBV19 and TRBJ1-1; a possible D gene is TRBD1 (5 bases). The CDR3 totals 13 residues. The V and J ends lost 4 bases and 4 bases respectively, with 10 bases between them. Germline lookup yields CDR1 LNHDA and CDR2 SQIVND (reference sequence). In nucleotides, the CDR3 is TGTGCCAGTAGTACGGGGGTGGCCACTGAAGCTTTCTTT. Protein product: CASSTGVATEAFF.

V usage is TRBV27 and J usage is TRBJ2-1; tentatively, D is TRBD1 (5 bases). CDR1 is MNHEY, CDR2 SMNVEV, per germline (reference sequence). The CDR3 length is 12 residues. V dropped 6 bases and J dropped 7 bases, with 10 bases sitting between them. In DNA form, the CDR3 reads TGTGCCAGCAGGGGGCGGTGGAATGAGCAGTTCTTC. Amino acid sequence: CASRGRWNEQFF.

The CDR3 DNA reads TGTGCCACCAGTGATGTTTATGGGGGGGCAGCTTTCTTT. Translation: CATSDVYGGAAFF. The rearrangement links TRBV24-1 to TRBJ1-1; possible D gene TRBD1, 6 bases. Trimming cost V 3 bases and J 10 bases, with 14 bases left between them. This CDR3 spans 13 amino acids. The germline V gene encodes CDR1 KGHDR and CDR2 SFDVKD.

The chain has TRBV29-1 and TRBJ1-1, with 7 positions matching TRBD1. The CDR3 has 13 residues. CDR1 and CDR2 (germline): SQVTM, ANQGSEA. Trimming at V came to 6 bases and at J to 1 base, leaving 5 bases not matched to a gene. The CDR3 region is CSVVGQWNTEAFF. The CDR3 nucleotides are TGCAGCGTAGTGGGACAGTGGAACACTGAAGCTTTCTTT.